This T cell receptor (beta chain) was identified in a study of T cell responses to AZD1222 COVID-19 vaccine. Study findings and constraints: At study baseline, merely about 6 AZD1222 recipients were seropositive.

The data were produced by immunoSEQ multiplex PCR, yet TCRdb's version contains in-frame clones alone and is incomplete. In the table there are under 200,000 clones, 80% to 95% of which are singletons. Turning to this clone: Its antigen remains unidentified.

The CDR3 extends over 13 amino acids. The V gene's germline CDR1 is SGHAT and CDR2 FQNNGV. Trimming shortened V by 0 bases and J by 5 bases, and 8 bases separated the two germline ends. The J gene is TRBJ2-7, the V gene TRBV11-2, with TRBD2 as a possible D gene (5 bases). The sequencing used peripheral blood, collected on day 0 of AZD1222 vaccination. The clonotype originates from an adult in good health. This CDR3 reads CASSLELVNEQYF. CDR3 sequence (DNA): TGTGCCAGCAGCTTAGAACTAGTAAACGAGCAGTACTTC.